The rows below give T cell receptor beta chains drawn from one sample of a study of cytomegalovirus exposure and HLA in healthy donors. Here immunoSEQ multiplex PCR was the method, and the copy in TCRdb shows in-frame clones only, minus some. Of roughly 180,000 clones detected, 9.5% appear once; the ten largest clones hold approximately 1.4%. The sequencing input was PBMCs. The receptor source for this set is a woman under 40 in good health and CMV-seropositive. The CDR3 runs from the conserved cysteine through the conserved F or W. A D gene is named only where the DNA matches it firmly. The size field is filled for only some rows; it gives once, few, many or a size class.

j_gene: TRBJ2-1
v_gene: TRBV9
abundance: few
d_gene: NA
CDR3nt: TGTGCCAGCAGCGACCCACGGAAGACTTCTTATAACTACAATGAGCAGTTCTTC
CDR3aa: CASSDPRKTSYNYNEQFF

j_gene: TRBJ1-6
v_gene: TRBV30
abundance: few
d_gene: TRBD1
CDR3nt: TGTGCTTTGAAGGGCCGACAGGGCCCAAATTCACCCCTCCACTTT
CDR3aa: CALKGRQGPNSPLHF

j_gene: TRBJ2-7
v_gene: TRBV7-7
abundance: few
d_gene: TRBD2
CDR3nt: TGTGCCAGCAGCTCGGGACTAAATTACGAGCAGTACTTC
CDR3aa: CASSSGLNYEQYF

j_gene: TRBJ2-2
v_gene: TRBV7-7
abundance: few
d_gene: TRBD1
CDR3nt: TGTGCCAGCAGCCCCGACAGGGAACGAGCCGGGGAGCTGTTTTTT
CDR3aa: CASSPDRERAGELFF

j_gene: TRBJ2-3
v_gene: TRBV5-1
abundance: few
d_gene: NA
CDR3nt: TGCGCCAGCAGCTCGGAGGCGTCCACAGATACGCAGTATTTT
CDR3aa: CASSSEASTDTQYF

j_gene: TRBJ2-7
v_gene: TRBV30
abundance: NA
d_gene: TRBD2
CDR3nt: TGTGCCTGGAGTGTACTAGCGGGGGGCGGGGAGCAGTACTTC
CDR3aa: CAWSVLAGGGEQYF

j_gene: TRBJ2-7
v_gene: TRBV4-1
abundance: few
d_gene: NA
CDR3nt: TGCGCCAGCAGCCAGCGACAGGCTACGTCCTACGAGCAGTACTTC
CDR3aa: CASSQRQATSYEQYF

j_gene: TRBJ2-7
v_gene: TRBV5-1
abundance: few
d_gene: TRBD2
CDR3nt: TGCGCCAGCAGCTTGGCCGCGGGGGGAAGCGGGCAGTACTTC
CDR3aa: CASSLAAGGSGQYF

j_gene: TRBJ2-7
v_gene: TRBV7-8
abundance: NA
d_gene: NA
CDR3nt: TGTGCCAGCAGCTTAGTAGCAGGGCGGACCTACGAGCAGTACTTC
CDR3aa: CASSLVAGRTYEQYF

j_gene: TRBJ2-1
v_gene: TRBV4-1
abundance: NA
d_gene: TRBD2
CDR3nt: TGCGCCAGCAGCCTTACTAGCGGACCTTACAATGAGCAGTTCTTC
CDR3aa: CASSLTSGPYNEQFF

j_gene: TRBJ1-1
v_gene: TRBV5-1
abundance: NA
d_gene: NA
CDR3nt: TGCGCCAGCAGCCGTGAACGGCAGGCGAACACTGAAGCTTTCTTT
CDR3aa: CASSRERQANTEAFF

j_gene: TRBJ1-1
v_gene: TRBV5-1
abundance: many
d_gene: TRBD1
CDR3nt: TGCGCCAGCAGCTTGGGGACAGGGGCCGGGGCTACTGAAGCTTTCTTT
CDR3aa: CASSLGTGAGATEAFF

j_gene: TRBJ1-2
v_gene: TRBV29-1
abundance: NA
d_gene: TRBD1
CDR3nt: TGCAGCGTTGAGGTCTGGACAGGGTGTGGCTACACCTTC
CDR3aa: CSVEVWTGCGYTF

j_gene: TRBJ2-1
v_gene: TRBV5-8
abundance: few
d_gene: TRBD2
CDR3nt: TGTGCCAGCAGCTATAGCGGGAGTCTCTACAATGAGCAGTTCTTC
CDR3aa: CASSYSGSLYNEQFF

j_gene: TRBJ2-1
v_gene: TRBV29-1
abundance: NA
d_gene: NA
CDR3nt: TGCAGCGTTGCCCGGGACTACAATGAGCAGTTCTTC
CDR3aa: CSVARDYNEQFF

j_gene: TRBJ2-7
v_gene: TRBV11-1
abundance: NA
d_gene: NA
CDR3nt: TGTGCCAGCAGCGTAGAGAGATACGAGCAGTACTTC
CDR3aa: CASSVERYEQYF

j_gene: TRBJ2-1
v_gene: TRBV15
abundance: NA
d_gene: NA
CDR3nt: TGTGCCACCAGTCGGTCAGGCTACAGCTACAATGAGCAGTTCTTC
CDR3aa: CATSRSGYSYNEQFF

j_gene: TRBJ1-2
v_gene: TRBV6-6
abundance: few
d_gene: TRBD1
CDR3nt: TGTGCCAGCAGTTATACGTCGGGACAGTCCTATGGCTACACCTTC
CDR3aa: CASSYTSGQSYGYTF

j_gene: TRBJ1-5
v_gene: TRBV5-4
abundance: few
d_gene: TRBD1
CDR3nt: TGTGCCAGCAGCTTGGCCCCGACAGGGAGTCAGCCCCAGCATTTT
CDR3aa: CASSLAPTGSQPQHF

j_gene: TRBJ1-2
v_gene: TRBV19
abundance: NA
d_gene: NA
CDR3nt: TGTGCCACCCATAACTATGGCTACACCTTC
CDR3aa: CATHNYGYTF

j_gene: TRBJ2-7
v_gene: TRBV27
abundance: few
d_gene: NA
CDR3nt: TGTGCCAGCAGTGCTAGACCCACCTACGAGCAGTACTTC
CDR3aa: CASSARPTYEQYF

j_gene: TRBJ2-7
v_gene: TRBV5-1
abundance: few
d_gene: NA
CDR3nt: TGCGCCAGCAGCTTTATCTCCAGACTCTCCTACGAGCAGTACTTC
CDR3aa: CASSFISRLSYEQYF

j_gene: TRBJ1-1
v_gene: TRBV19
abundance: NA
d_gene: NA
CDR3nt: TGTGCCAGTAACATCGGGGGCACTGAAGCTTTCTTT
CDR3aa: CASNIGGTEAFF

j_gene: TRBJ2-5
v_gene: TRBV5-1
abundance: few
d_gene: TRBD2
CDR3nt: TGCGCCAGCGGTACCGGGACTAGCGGGAGAGGAGAGACCCAGTACTTC
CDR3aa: CASGTGTSGRGETQYF

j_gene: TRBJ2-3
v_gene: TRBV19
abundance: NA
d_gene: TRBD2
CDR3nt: TGTGCCACCTCCCAACTAGCGGGAGGGGTGGCAGATACGCAGTATTTT
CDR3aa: CATSQLAGGVADTQYF

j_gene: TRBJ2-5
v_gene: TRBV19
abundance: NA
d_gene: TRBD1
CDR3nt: TGTGCCAGTAGTATTCGACAGGGGGAAGGGTTGAAGACCCAGTACTTC
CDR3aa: CASSIRQGEGLKTQYF

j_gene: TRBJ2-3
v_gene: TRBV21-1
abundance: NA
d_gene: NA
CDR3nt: TGTGCCAGCACCGGCGAGGACAGGGGTTGGCAAGATACGCAGTATTTT
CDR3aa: CASTGEDRGWQDTQYF

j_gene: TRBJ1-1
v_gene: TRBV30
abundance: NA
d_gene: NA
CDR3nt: TGTGCCTGGTCTACCACACAGCCTAAAGCTTTCTTT
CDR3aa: CAWSTTQPKAFF

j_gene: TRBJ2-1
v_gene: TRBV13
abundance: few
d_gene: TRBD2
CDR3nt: TGTGCCAGCAGCTCGGTACTAGCGGGAGGGCCCTACAATGAGCAGTTCTTC
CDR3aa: CASSSVLAGGPYNEQFF

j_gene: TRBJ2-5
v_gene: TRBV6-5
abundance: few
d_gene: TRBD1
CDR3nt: TGTGCCAGCAGTTACGACAGGGAAGGGACCCAGTACTTC
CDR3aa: CASSYDREGTQYF

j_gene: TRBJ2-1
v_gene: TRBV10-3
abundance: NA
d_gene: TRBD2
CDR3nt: TGTGCCATCAGTGAGTCACGAGCGGGAGGCTACAATGAGCAGTTCTTC
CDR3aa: CAISESRAGGYNEQFF

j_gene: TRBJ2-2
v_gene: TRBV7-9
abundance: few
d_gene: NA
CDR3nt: TGTGCCAGCAGCTTAGTCGTGGGGCCGAACACCGGGGAGCTGTTTTTT
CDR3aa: CASSLVVGPNTGELFF

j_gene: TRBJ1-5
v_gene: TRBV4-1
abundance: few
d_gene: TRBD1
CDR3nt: TGCGCCAGCAGCCCCAGACAGGGTGAGGAGGGGGAGAGCAATCAGCCCCAGCATTTT
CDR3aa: CASSPRQGEEGESNQPQHF

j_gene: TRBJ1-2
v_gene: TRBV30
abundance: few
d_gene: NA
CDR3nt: TGTGCCTGGAGAGAAACAGGGCTGCATGGCTACACCTTC
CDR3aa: CAWRETGLHGYTF

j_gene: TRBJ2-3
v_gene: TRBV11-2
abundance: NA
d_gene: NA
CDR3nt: TGTGCCAGCAGCTTTGGCCCGGATACGCAGTATTTT
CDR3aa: CASSFGPDTQYF

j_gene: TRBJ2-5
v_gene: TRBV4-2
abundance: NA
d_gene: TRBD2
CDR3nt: TGTGCCAGCAGCCATCGCGTAGCGGGAGTAGGAGAGACCCAGTACTTC
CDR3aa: CASSHRVAGVGETQYF

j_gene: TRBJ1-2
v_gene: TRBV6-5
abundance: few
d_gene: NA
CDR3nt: TGTGCCAGCAGTAAGCTCACAGTCGATGGCTACACCTTC
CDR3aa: CASSKLTVDGYTF

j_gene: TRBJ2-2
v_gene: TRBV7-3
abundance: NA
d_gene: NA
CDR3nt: TGTGCCAGCAGCTTAAGTACGAGTTCCGGGGAGCTGTTTTTT
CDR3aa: CASSLSTSSGELFF

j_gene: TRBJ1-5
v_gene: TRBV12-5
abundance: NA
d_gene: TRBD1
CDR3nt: TGTGCTAGTGGACCCGACAGGGATCAGCCCCAGCATTTT
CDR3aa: CASGPDRDQPQHF

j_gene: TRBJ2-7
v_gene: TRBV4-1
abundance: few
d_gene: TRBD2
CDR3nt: TGCGCCAGCAGCCAAGTGGCTAGCGGTACTTACGAGCAGTACTTC
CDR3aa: CASSQVASGTYEQYF

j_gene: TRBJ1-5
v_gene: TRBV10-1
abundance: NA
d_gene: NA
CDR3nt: TGCGCCAGCAGCCTAGGGGGGGTAGGCAATCAGCCCCAGCATTTT
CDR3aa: CASSLGGVGNQPQHF

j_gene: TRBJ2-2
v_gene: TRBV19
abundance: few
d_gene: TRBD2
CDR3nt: TGTGCCAGTGCCACAGAGGGACTAGCGGTGAACACCGGGGAGCTGTTTTTT
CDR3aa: CASATEGLAVNTGELFF

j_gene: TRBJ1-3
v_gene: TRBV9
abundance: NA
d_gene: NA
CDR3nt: TGTGCCAGCAGCCCTACCACCTCTGGAAACACCATATATTTT
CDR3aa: CASSPTTSGNTIYF

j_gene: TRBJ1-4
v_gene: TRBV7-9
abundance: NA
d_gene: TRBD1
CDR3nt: TGTGCCAGCAGCTTAGGACAGGGGAGTGAAAAACTGTTTTTT
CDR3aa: CASSLGQGSEKLFF

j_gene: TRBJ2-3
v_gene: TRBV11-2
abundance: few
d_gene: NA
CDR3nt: TGTGCCAGCAGCTCACCCGGGGAAAGTCTTCGCACAGATACGCAGTATTTT
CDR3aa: CASSSPGESLRTDTQYF

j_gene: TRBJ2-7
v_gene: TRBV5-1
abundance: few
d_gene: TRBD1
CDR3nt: TGCGCCAGCAGCTTGGGACAGGGGAGCTACGAGCAGTACTTC
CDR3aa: CASSLGQGSYEQYF

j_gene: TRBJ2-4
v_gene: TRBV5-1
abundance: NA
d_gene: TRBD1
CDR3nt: TGCGCCAGCAGCGATCAGGTCCGGACAGGGGGGTGGGACATTCAGTACTTC
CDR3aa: CASSDQVRTGGWDIQYF

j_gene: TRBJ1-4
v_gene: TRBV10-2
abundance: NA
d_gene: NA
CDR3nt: TGCGCCAGCGGGGGACCGGACAGTCGATATGCAACTAATGAAAAACTGTTTTTT
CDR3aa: CASGGPDSRYATNEKLFF

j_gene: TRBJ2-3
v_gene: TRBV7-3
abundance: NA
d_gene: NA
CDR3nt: TGTGCCAGCAGCCCGGCGCGGATTGGGTCAGATACGCAGTATTTT
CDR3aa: CASSPARIGSDTQYF

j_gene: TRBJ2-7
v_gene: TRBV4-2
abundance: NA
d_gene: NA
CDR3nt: TGTGCCAGCAGCCAAGTACGACTCTCCTACGAGCAGTACTTC
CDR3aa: CASSQVRLSYEQYF

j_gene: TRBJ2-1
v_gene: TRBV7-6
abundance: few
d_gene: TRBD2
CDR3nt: TGTGCCAGCAGCTCTGGAGCGGGAGGGACCTACAATGAGCAGTTCTTC
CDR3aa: CASSSGAGGTYNEQFF

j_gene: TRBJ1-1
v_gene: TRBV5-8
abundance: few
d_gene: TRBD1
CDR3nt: TGTGCCAGCAGCTTGACAGGGGGGATCACTGAAGCTTTCTTT
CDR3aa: CASSLTGGITEAFF

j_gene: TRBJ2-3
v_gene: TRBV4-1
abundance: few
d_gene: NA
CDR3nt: TGCGCCAGCACTAGTGGGGATACGCAGTATTTT
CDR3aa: CASTSGDTQYF

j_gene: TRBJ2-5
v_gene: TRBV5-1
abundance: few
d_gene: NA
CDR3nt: TGCGCCAGCAGCTTGGAGGGGTGGGTGGAAGAGCAGTACTTC
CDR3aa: CASSLEGWVEEQYF

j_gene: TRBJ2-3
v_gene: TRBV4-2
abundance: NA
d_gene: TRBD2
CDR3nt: TGTGCCAGCAGCCAACTACTAGCGGGAGGGACCAACGCACCAGATACGCAGTATTTT
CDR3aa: CASSQLLAGGTNAPDTQYF

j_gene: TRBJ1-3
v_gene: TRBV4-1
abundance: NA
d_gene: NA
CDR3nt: TGCGCCAGCAGCCAAGAGACTGGCCCAGGGGCATGGAGAGACACCATATATTTT
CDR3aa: CASSQETGPGAWRDTIYF

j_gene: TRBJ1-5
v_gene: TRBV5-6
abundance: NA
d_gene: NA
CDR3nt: TGTGCCAGCAGCCTCGGCCCCGGACAGCTAACCAATCAGCCCCAGCATTTT
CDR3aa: CASSLGPGQLTNQPQHF

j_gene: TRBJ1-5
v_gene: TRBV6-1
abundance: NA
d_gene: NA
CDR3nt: TGTGCCAGCAGGGACAGCCTCAATCAGCCCCAGCATTTT
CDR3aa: CASRDSLNQPQHF

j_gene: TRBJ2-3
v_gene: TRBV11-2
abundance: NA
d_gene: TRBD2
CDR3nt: TGTGCCAGCAGAGTGGTAGCGGGACTGGGCACAGATACGCAGTATTTT
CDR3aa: CASRVVAGLGTDTQYF